This T cell receptor (beta chain) was recovered during a study of blood T cell repertoires in COVID-19. The length of the CDR3 is 16 residues. Germline CDR1 and CDR2: SGDLS and YYNGEE. Trimming cost V 0 bases and J 1 base; bases outside gene matches: 4. Original methodology: Researchers report that nucleated cell counts were estimated from reference gene primer amplification. TCRdb's table, derived via immunoSEQ multiplex PCR, lists solely in-frame clones and lacks some. The V and J calls and clone size are taken from that table; D and trimming were inferred from the DNA. The data contain roughly 400,000 clones, 90% of them singletons. Recovered status in Cohort 3 required two negative PCRs, clearance, or symptom resolution.

This sequence originates from a man aged 18 to 30 who had recovered from COVID-19. The sequenced sample was PBMCs or T cells enriched from blood (not recorded which). The chain employs TRBV9 and TRBJ2-3, with 8 bases aligning to TRBD2. The chain's CDR3 is CASSVGWRGGTDTQYF. The CDR3 region has the DNA TGTGCCAGCAGCGTAGGATGGCGGGGGGGCACAGATACGCAGTATTTT.